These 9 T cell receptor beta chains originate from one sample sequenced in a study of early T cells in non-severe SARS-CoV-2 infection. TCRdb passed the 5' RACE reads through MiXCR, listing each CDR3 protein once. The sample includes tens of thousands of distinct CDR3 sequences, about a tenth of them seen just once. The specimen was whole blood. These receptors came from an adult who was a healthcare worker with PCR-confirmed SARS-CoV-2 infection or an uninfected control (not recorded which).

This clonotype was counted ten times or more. CDR3 nucleotide sequence: TGTGCCGTTCGGACAGGGCATAATTCACCCCTCCACTTT. Translation: CAVRTGHNSPLHF. V is TRBV28 and J is TRBJ1-6, with TRBD1 identical over 8 bases. In germline, CDR1 is MDHEN, CDR2 SYDVKM. J was trimmed by 5 bases and V by 11 bases; bases with no gene match: 5. CDR3 length: 13 residues.

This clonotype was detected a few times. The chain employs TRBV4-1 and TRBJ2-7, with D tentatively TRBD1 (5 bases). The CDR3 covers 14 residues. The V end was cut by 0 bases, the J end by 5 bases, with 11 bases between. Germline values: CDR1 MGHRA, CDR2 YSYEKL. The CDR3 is CASSQEARAHEQYF. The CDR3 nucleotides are TGCGCCAGCAGCCAAGAGGCCAGGGCCCACGAGCAGTACTTC.

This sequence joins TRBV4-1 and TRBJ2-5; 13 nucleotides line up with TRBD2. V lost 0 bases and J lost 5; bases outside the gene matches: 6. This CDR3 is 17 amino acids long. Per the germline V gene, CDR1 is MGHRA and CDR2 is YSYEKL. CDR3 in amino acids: CASSQDSGTSGTETQYF. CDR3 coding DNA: TGCGCCAGCAGCCAAGACTCCGGGACTAGCGGGACGGAGACCCAGTACTTC.

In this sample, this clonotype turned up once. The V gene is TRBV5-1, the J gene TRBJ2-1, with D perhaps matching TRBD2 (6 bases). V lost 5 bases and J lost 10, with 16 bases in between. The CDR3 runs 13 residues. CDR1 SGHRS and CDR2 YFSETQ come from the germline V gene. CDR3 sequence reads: CASSSQLAIEQFF. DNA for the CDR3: TGCGCCAGCAGTTCTCAACTAGCAATCGAGCAGTTCTTC.

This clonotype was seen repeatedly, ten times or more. DNA for the CDR3: TGTGCCAGCAGCCAAAACAGGGGAACAGATACGCAGTATTTT. Protein product: CASSQNRGTDTQYF. V usage is TRBV3-1 and J usage is TRBJ2-3; 7 nucleotides agree with TRBD1. The CDR3 is 14 amino acids. Germline loops: CDR1 LGHDT, CDR2 YNNKEL (reference sequence). Trimming at V came to 2 bases and at J to 3 bases, leaving 2 bases not matched to a gene.

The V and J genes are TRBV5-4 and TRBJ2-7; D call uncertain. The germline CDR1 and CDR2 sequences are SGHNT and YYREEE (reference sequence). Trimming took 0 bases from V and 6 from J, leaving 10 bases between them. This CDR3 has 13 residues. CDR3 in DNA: TGTGCCAGCAGCTTGGAGCAGGCCCTCGAGCAGTACTTC. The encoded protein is CASSLEQALEQYF.

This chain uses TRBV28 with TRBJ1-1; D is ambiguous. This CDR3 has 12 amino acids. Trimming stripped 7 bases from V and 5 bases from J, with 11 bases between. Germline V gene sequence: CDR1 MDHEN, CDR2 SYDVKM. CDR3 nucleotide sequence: TGTGCCAGCAACACGCTTACTACTGAAGCTTTCTTT. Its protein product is CASNTLTTEAFF.

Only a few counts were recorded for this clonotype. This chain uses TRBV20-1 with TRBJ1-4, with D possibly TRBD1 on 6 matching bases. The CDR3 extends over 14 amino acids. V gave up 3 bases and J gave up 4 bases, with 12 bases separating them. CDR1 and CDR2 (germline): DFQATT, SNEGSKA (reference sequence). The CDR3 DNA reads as TGCAGTGCTAGCGGGGGCGCCGGTAATGAAAAACTGTTTTTT. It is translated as CSASGGAGNEKLFF.

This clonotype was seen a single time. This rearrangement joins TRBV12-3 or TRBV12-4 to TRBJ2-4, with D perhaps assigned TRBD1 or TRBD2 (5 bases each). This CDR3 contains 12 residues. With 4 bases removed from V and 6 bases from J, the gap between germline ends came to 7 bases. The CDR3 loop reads CASSWDRNIQYF. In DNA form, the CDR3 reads TGTGCCAGCAGTTGGGACCGAAACATTCAGTACTTC.